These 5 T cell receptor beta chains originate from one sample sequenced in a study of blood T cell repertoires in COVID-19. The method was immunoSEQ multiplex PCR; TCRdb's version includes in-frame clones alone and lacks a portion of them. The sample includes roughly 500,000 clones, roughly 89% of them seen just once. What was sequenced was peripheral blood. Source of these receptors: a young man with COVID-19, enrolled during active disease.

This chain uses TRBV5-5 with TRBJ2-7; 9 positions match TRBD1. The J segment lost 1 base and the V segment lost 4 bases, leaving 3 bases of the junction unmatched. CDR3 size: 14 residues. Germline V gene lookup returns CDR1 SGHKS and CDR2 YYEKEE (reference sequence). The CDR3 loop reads CASSEGTGSYEQYF. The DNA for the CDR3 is TGTGCCAGCAGCGAAGGGACAGGGTCCTACGAGCAGTACTTC.

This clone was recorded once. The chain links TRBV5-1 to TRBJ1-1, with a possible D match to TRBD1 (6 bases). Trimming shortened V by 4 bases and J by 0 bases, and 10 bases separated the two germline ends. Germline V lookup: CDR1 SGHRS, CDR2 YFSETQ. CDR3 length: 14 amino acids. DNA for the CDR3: TGCGCCAGCAGCCATGACAGGTTGAACACTGAAGCTTTCTTT. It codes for CASSHDRLNTEAFF.

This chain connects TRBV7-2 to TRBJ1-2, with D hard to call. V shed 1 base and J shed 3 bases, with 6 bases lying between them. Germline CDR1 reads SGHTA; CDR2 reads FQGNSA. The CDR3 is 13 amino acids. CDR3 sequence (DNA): TGTGCCAGCAGCTTAGTGTCAGACTATGGCTACACCTTC. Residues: CASSLVSDYGYTF. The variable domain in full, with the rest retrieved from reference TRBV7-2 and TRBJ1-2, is GAGVSQSPSNKVTEKGKDVELRCDPISGHTALYWYRQSLGQGLEFLIYFQGNSAPDKSGLPSDRFSAERTGGSVSTLTIQRTQQEDSAVYLCASSLVSDYGYTFGSGTRLTVV.

The CDR3 loop is CASSDFGTVSGNTIYF. CDR3 DNA sequence: TGTGCCAGCAGCGATTTCGGGACTGTCTCTGGAAACACCATATATTTT. The chain uses TRBV3-1 (or the pseudogene TRBV3-2) and TRBJ1-3; weak D call: TRBD1 (5 bases). Between the trimmed V and J ends, which lost 5 bases and 0 bases, there was a span of 14 bases. CDR3 length: 16 amino acids. Germline CDR1 LGHDT, CDR2 YNNKEL (reference sequence).

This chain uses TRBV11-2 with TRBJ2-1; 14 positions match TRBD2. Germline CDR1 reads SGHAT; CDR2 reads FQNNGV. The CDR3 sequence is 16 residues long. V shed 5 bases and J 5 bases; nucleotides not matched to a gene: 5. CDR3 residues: CASSTGTSGSNNEQFF. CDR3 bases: TGTGCCAGCAGCACCGGGACTAGCGGGAGCAACAATGAGCAGTTCTTC.